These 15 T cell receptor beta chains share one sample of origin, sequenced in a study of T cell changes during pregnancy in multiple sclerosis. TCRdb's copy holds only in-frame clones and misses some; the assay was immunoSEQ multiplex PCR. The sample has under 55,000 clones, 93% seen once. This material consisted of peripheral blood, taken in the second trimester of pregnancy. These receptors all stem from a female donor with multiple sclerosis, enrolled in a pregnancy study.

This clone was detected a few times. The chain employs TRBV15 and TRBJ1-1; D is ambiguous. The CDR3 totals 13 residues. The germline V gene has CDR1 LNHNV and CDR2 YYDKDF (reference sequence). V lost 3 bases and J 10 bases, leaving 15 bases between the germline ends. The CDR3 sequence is CATSSKPGFRAFF. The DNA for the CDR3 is TGTGCCACCAGCAGTAAGCCCGGGTTTAGAGCTTTCTTT.

CDR3 nucleotides: TGTGCCAGTAGTGTCGGGATAGCCACAGATACGCAGTATTTT. Amino acid sequence: CASSVGIATDTQYF. The chain joins TRBV19 to TRBJ2-3; the D gene is possibly TRBD2 (5 bases). The CDR3 loop spans 14 amino acids. Germline V lookup: CDR1 LNHDA, CDR2 SQIVND (reference sequence). V was cut by 5 bases and J by 2 bases, with 11 bases left in between.

The CDR3 protein is CASSQDPGTEAFF. The CDR3 region has the DNA TGCGCCAGCAGCCAAGATCCAGGTACTGAAGCTTTCTTT. The V call is TRBV4-3, the J call TRBJ1-1; no firm D call. Germline-derived CDR1 and CDR2 are LGHNA and YSLEER. The ends were cut back, 0 bases at V and 5 bases at J, with 7 bases in the middle. The CDR3 length is 13 residues.

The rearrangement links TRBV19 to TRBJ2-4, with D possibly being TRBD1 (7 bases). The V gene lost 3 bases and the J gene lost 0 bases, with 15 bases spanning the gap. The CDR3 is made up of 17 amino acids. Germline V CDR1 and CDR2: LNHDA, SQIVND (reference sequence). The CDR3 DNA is TGTGCCAGTAGTATCGGGGGACAGCTACTAGCCAAAAACATTCAGTACTTC. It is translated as CASSIGGQLLAKNIQYF. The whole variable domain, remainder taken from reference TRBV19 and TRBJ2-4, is DGGITQSPKYLFRKEGQNVTLSCEQNLNHDAMYWYRQDPGQGLRLIYYSQIVNDFQKGDIAEGYSVSREKKESFPLTVTSAQKNPTAFYLCASSIGGQLLAKNIQYFGAGTRLSVL.

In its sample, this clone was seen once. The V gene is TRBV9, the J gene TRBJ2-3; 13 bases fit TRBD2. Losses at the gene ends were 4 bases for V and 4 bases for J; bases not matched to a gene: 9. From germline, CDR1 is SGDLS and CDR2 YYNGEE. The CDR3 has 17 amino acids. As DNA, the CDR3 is TGTGCCAGCAGCCCACTGGGACTAGCGGGACCAGCAGATACGCAGTATTTT. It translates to CASSPLGLAGPADTQYF.

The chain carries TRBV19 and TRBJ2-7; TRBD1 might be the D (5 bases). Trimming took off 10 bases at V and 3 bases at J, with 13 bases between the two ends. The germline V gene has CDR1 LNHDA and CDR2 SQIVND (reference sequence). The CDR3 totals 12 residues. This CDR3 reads CATVGVDYEQYF. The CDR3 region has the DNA TGTGCCACCGTAGGGGTTGACTACGAGCAGTACTTC.

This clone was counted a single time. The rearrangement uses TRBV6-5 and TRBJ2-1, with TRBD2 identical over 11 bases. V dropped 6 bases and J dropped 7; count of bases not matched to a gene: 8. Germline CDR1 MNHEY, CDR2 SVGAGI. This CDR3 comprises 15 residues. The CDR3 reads CASSRLAGLSNEQFF. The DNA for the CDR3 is TGTGCCAGCAGCAGACTAGCGGGACTGTCTAATGAGCAGTTCTTC.

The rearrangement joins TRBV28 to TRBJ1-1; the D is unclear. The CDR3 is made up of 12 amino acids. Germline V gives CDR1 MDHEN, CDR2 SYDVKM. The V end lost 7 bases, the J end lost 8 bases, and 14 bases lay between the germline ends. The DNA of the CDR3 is TGTGCCAGCAAGAGACAACGGTCCGAAGCTTTCTTT. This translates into CASKRQRSEAFF.

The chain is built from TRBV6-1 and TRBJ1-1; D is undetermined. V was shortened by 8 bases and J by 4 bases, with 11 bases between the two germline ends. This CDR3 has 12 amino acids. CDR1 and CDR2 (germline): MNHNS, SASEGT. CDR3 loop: CASSEGSTEAFF. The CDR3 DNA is TGTGCCAGCTCCGAGGGATCCACTGAAGCTTTCTTT.

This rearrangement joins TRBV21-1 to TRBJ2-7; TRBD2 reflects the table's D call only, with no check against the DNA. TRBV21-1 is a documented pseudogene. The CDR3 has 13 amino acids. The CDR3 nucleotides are TGTGCCAGCAGCAAACTAGGAGGGAGCGAGCAGTACTTC. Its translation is CASSKLGGSEQYF.

The CDR3 is CASSLVGTGGTDTQYF. Written as DNA, the CDR3 is TGCGCCAGCAGCTTGGTGGGGACAGGGGGCACAGATACGCAGTATTTT. The V gene is TRBV5-1, the J gene TRBJ2-3; 10 bases line up with TRBD1. Germline CDR1 is SGHRS and CDR2 is YFSETQ. The CDR3 has 16 amino acids. V lost 0 bases to trimming and J lost 1 base; unmatched junction nucleotides: 2.

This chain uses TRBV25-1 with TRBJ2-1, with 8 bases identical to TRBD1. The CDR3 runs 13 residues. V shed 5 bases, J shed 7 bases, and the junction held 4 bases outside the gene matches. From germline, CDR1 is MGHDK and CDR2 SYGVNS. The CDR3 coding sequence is TGTGCCAGCAGTAAGAACAGGGGGAATGAGCAGTTCTTC. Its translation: CASSKNRGNEQFF.

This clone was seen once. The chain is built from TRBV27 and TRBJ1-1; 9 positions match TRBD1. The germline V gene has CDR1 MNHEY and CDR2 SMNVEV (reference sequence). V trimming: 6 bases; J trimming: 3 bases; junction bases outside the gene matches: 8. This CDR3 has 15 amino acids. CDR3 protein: CASSPNRGLYTEAFF. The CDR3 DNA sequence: TGTGCCAGCAGCCCAAACAGGGGGCTGTACACTGAAGCTTTCTTT.

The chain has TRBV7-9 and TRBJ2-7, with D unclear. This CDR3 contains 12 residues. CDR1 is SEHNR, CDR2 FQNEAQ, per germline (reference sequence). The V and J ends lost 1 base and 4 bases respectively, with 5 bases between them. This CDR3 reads CASSLGEYEQYF. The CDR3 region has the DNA TGTGCCAGCAGCTTAGGAGAATACGAGCAGTACTTC.

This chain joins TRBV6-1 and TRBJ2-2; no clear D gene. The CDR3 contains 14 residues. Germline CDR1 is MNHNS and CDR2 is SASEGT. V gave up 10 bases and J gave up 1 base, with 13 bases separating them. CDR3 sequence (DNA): TGTGCCATACGTACTCGTAGGAACACCGGGGAGCTGTTTTTT. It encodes CAIRTRRNTGELFF.